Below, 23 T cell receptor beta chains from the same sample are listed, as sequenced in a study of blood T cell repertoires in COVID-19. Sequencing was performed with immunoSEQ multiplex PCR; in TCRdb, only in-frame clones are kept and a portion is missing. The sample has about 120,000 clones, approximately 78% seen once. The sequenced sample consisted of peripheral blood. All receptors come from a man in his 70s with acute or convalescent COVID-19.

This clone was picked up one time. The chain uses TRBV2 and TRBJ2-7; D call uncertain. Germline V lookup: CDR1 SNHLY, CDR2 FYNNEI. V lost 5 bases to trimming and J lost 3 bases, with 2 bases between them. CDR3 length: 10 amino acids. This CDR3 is CASSLYEQYF. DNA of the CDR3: TGTGCCAGCAGTCTCTACGAGCAGTACTTC.

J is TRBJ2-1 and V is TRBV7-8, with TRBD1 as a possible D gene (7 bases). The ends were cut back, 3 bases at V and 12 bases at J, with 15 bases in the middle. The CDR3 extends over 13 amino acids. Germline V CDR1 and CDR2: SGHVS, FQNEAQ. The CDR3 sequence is CASSLEGQTGQFF. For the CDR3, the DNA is TGTGCCAGCAGCTTGGAGGGACAGACGGGGCAGTTCTTC.

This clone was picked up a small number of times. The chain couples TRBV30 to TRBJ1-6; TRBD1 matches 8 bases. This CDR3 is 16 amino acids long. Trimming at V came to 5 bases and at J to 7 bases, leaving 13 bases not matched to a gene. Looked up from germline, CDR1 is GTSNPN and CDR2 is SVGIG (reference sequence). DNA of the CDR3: TGTGCCTGGCCCCCTGGACAGGGCTTAGGAAATTCACCCCTCCACTTT. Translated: CAWPPGQGLGNSPLHF.

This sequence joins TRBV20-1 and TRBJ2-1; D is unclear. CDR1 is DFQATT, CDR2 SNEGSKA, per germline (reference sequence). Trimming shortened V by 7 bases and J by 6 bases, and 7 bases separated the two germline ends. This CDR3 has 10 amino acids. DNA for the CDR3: TGCAGTGTAGCCAGCAATGAGCAGTTCTTC. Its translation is CSVASNEQFF.

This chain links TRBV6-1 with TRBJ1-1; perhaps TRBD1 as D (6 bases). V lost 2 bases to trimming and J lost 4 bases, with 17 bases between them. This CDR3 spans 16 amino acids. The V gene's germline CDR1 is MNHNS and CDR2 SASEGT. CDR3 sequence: CASSEYRQGTGTEAFF. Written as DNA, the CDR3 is TGTGCCAGCAGTGAATATAGGCAGGGGACGGGCACTGAAGCTTTCTTT.

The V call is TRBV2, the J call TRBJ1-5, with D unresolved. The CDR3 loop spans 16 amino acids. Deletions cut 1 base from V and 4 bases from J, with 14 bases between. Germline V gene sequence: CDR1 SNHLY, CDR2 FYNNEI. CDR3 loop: CASSEERRAPNQPQHF. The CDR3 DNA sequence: TGTGCCAGCAGTGAAGAGAGGAGAGCTCCTAATCAGCCCCAGCATTTT.

The CDR3 nucleotides are TGTGCCAGCAGCGCCGTGGGGGGTAGGGAGACCCAGTACTTC. It specifies CASSAVGGRETQYF. The chain uses TRBV9 and TRBJ2-5, with TRBD2 as a possible D gene (6 bases). This CDR3 has 14 amino acids. The V gene's germline CDR1 is SGDLS and CDR2 YYNGEE. Trimming removed 3 bases at V and 5 bases at J, with 14 bases between.

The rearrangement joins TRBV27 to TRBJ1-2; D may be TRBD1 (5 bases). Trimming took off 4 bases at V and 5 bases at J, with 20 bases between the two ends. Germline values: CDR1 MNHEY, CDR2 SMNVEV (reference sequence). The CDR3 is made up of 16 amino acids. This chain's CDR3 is CASSSYRTTTQYGYTF. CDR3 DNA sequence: TGTGCCAGCAGTTCGTACAGGACGACAACTCAATATGGCTACACCTTC.

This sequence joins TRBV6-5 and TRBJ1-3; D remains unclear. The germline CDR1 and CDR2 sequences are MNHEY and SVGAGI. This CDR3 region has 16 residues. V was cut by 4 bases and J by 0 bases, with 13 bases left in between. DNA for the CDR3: TGTGCCAGCAGTTCTCATCATAGCCTCTCTGGAAACACCATATATTTT. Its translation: CASSSHHSLSGNTIYF.

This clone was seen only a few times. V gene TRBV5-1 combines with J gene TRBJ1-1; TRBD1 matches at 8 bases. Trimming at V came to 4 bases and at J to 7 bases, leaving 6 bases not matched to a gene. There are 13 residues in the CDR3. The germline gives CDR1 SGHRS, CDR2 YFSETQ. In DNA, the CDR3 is TGCGCCAGCAGCCTGAAAGGGACAGGTGAAGCTTTCTTT. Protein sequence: CASSLKGTGEAFF.

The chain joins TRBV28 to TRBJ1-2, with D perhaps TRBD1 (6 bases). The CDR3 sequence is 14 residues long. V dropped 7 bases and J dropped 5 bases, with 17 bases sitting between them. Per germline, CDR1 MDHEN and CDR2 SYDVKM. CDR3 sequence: CASTRGGALYGYTF. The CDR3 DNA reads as TGTGCCAGCACCAGGGGAGGGGCACTTTATGGCTACACCTTC.

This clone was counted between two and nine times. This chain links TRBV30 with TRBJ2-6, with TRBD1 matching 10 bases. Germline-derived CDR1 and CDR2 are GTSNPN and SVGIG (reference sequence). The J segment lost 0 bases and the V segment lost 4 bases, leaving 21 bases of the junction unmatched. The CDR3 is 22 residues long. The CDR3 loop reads CAWNPGTYRGQGIPSGANVLTF. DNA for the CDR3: TGTGCCTGGAACCCTGGGACCTACAGGGGACAGGGGATTCCCTCTGGGGCCAACGTCCTGACTTTC.

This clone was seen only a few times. DNA of the CDR3: TGTGCCAGCTCGCAGGTGATAGATGAAAAACTGTTTTTT. It encodes CASSQVIDEKLFF. J is TRBJ1-4 and V is TRBV18; D gene unclear. Trimming shortened V by 6 bases and J by 6 bases, and 11 bases separated the two germline ends. The germline CDR1 and CDR2 sequences are KGHSH and LQKENI. CDR3 length equals 13 residues.

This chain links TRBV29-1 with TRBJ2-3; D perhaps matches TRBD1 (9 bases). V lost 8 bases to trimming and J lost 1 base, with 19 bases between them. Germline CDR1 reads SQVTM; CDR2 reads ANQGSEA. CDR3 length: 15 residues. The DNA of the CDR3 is TGCAGCTTCTCGGGGGGGGACAGGGGCACAGATACGCAGTATTTT. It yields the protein CSFSGGDRGTDTQYF.

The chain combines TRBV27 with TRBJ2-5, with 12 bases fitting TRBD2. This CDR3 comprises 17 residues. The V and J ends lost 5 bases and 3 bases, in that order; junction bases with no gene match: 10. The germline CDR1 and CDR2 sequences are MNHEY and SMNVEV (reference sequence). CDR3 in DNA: TGTGCCAGCAGTCCCCAGACCGGACTAGCGGGAAAAGAGACCCAGTACTTC. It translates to CASSPQTGLAGKETQYF.

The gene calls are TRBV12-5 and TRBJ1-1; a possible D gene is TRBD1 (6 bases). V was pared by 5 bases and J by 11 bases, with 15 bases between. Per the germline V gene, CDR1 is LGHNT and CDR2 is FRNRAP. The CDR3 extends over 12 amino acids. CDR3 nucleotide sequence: TGTGCTAGTGGTCCTCCTCAGGGGTCGGCTTTCTTT. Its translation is CASGPPQGSAFF.

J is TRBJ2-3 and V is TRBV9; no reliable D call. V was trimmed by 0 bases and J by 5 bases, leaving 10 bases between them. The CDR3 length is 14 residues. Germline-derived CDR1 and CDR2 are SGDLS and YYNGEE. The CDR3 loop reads CASSVGEVGDTQYF. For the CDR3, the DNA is TGTGCCAGCAGCGTAGGCGAGGTAGGAGATACGCAGTATTTT.

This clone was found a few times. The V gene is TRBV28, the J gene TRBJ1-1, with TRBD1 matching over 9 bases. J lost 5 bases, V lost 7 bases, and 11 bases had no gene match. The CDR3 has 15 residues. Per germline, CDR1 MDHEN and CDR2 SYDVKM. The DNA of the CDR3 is TGTGCCAGCATCCCCGGGACAGGGTTGCAGACTGAAGCTTTCTTT. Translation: CASIPGTGLQTEAFF. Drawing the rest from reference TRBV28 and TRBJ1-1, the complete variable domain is DVKVTQSSRYLVKRTGEKVFLECVQDMDHENMFWYRQDPGLGLRLIYFSYDVKMKEKGDIPEGYSVSREKKERFSLILESASTNQTSMYLCASIPGTGLQTEAFFGQGTRLTVV.

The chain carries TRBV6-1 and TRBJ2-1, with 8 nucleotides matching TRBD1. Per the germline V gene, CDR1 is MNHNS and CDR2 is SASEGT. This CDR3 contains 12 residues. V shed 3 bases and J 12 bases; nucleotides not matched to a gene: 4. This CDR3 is CASSDRGLAQFF. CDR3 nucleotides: TGTGCCAGCAGTGACAGGGGGCTGGCGCAGTTCTTC.

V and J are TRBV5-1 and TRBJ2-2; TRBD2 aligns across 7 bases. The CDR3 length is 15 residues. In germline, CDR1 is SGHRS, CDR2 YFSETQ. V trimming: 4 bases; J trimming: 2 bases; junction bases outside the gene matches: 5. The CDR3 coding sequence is TGCGCCAGCAGCCCCGGCGGGGGAAACACCGGGGAGCTGTTTTTT. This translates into CASSPGGGNTGELFF. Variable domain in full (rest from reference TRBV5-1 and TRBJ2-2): KAGVTQTPRYLIKTRGQQVTLSCSPISGHRSVSWYQQTPGQGLQFLFEYFSETQRNKGNFPGRFSGRQFSNSRSEMNVSTLELGDSALYLCASSPGGGNTGELFFGEGSRLTVL.

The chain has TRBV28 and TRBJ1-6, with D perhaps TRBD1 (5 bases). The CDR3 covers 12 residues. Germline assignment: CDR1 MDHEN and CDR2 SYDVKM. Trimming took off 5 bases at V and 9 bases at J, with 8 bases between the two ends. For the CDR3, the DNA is TGTGCCAGCAGTACCAGGGCTTCACCCCTCCACTTT. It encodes CASSTRASPLHF.

CDR3 in amino acids: CASSFAGGDEQYF. In DNA, the CDR3 is TGTGCCAGCAGCTTCGCCGGGGGGGACGAGCAGTACTTC. The rearrangement uses TRBV5-6 and TRBJ2-7; 8 bases agree with TRBD2. CDR3 size: 13 residues. Germline V CDR1 and CDR2: SGHDT, YYEEEE. V lost 2 bases, J lost 5 bases, and 3 bases stayed unmatched.

CDR3 in DNA: TGTGCCAGCAGCTTACAAAATCCCAATTCACCCCTCCACTTT. It codes for CASSLQNPNSPLHF. This chain connects TRBV7-9 to TRBJ1-6; D not resolved. The CDR3 runs 14 residues. Germline assignment: CDR1 SEHNR and CDR2 FQNEAQ (reference sequence). Trimming pared 2 bases from V and 7 bases from J, leaving 9 bases between. Supplemented by reference TRBV7-9 and TRBJ1-6, the full variable domain reads DTGVSQNPRHKITKRGQNVTFRCDPISEHNRLYWYRQTLGQGPEFLTYFQNEAQLEKSRLLSDRFSAERPKGSFSTLEIQRTEQGDSAMYLCASSLQNPNSPLHFGNGTRLTVT.